The 21 T cell receptor beta chains listed next were all sequenced from one sample in a study of blood T cell repertoires in COVID-19. Clones were read by immunoSEQ multiplex PCR, and TCRdb kept only the in-frame ones, dropping some. The sample includes 150,000 to 200,000 clones, around 90% seen only once; the top ten take more than 2%. Specimen: peripheral blood. The receptor source for this set is a man aged 45-65 years who had recovered from COVID-19.

This rearrangement joins TRBV5-1 to TRBJ1-2; 8 bases map to TRBD1. Trimming removed 0 bases from V and 13 bases from J; junction bases left unmatched: 8. The CDR3 extends over 13 amino acids. Germline V gene lookup returns CDR1 SGHRS and CDR2 YFSETQ. The CDR3 DNA sequence: TGCGCCAGCAGCTTGGATCAGGGGGCGTCAGTCACCTTC. This encodes CASSLDQGASVTF.

The chain has TRBV5-4 and TRBJ1-5; possible D gene TRBD1, 6 bases. With 4 bases removed from V and 3 bases from J, the gap between germline ends came to 14 bases. This CDR3 has 15 amino acids. Germline CDR1 is SGHNT and CDR2 is YYREEE (reference sequence). The CDR3 nucleotides read TGTGCCAGCAGCCCTGCACAGGGATTCAATCAGCCCCAGCATTTT. Translating gives CASSPAQGFNQPQHF.

The chain joins TRBV7-2 to TRBJ1-2; 9 bases map to TRBD1. The ends lost 4 bases at V and 6 bases at J; junction bases unmatched: 3. This CDR3 has 13 residues. From germline, CDR1 is SGHTA and CDR2 FQGNSA. The CDR3 DNA reads as TGTGCCAGCAGCTCCAGACAGGGGGATGGCTACACCTTC. This sequence encodes CASSSRQGDGYTF.

Of note for this clone: Mismatch with germline at one junction end may stem from a read error. The rearrangement uses TRBV19 and TRBJ1-3; the match to TRBD1 covers 7 bases. The CDR3 has 15 amino acids. Germline values: CDR1 LNHDA, CDR2 SQIVND (reference sequence). The CDR3: CASSIGGQAGDTIYF. In DNA form, the CDR3 reads TGTGCCAGTAGTATAGGTGGACAGGCTGGAGACACCATATATTTT.

V gene TRBV13 combines with J gene TRBJ2-1, with D maybe TRBD1 (5 bases). Trimming took 3 bases from V and 5 from J, leaving 8 bases between them. The length of the CDR3 is 13 residues. The germline gives CDR1 PRHDT, CDR2 FYEKMQ (reference sequence). The CDR3 region has the DNA TGTGCCAGCAGCTTCACAGGTAACAATGAGCAGTTCTTC. This encodes CASSFTGNNEQFF.

Judged by abundance, this clone is medium-sized (0.01 to 0.1%). This chain connects TRBV6-5 to TRBJ2-2, with TRBD1 matching over 9 bases. There are 14 residues in the CDR3. V trimming: 6 bases; J trimming: 8 bases; junction bases outside the gene matches: 7. The germline gives CDR1 MNHEY, CDR2 SVGAGI. The CDR3 DNA follows: TGTGCCAGCAGGAGGACAGGGGAATTAGGGGAGCTGTTTTTT. Its translation is CASRRTGELGELFF.

This chain connects TRBV19 to TRBJ2-5, with 11 bases aligning to TRBD1. Per the germline V gene, CDR1 is LNHDA and CDR2 is SQIVND (reference sequence). V was clipped by 7 bases and J by 5 bases; unmatched bases: 6. The length of the CDR3 is 14 residues. CDR3 DNA sequence: TGTGCCAGTATGGACAGGGGGCGCCGGGAGACCCAGTACTTC. It specifies CASMDRGRRETQYF.

V gene TRBV7-2 combines with J gene TRBJ1-1; 10 bases align to TRBD1. With V trimmed by 5 bases and J by 0 bases, 6 bases remained unmatched. Germline values: CDR1 SGHTA, CDR2 FQGNSA. This CDR3 is built from 16 residues. In nucleotides, the CDR3 is TGTGCCAGCAGCCCCGACAGGGGGCGTTTGAACACTGAAGCTTTCTTT. Residues: CASSPDRGRLNTEAFF.

The chain has TRBV9 and TRBJ2-1, with 10 bases fitting TRBD2. V was pared by 2 bases and J by 7 bases, with 9 bases of the junction left unmatched. Germline V gene data show CDR1 as SGDLS and CDR2 as YYNGEE. This CDR3 spans 16 amino acids. The chain's CDR3 is CASSVTSGIQPNEQFF. CDR3 coding DNA: TGTGCCAGCAGCGTTACTAGCGGGATACAGCCGAATGAGCAGTTCTTC. The full variable domain, its missing parts supplied by reference TRBV9 and TRBJ2-1, is DSGVTQTPKHLITATGQRVTLRCSPRSGDLSVYWYQQSLDQGLQFLIQYYNGEERAKGNILERFSAQQFPDLHSELNLSSLELGDSALYFCASSVTSGIQPNEQFFGPGTRLTVL.

This chain joins TRBV3-1 (or the pseudogene TRBV3-2) and TRBJ2-1; 8 positions agree with TRBD2. From germline, CDR1 is LGHDT and CDR2 YNNKEL (reference sequence). The J segment lost 0 bases and the V segment lost 5 bases, leaving 3 bases of the junction unmatched. The CDR3 sequence is 15 residues long. The CDR3 DNA follows: TGTGCCAGCAGCTGGAGCGGGAGCTCCTACAATGAGCAGTTCTTC. Encoded protein: CASSWSGSSYNEQFF.

The chain links TRBV2 to TRBJ1-5, with a tentative D call TRBD1 (6 bases). With 6 bases removed from V and 0 bases from J, the gap between germline ends came to 9 bases. Germline-derived CDR1 and CDR2 are SNHLY and FYNNEI. CDR3 length: 14 amino acids. This CDR3 reads CASRGQFSNQPQHF. For the CDR3, the DNA is TGTGCCAGCAGAGGACAGTTTAGCAATCAGCCCCAGCATTTT.

This sequence joins TRBV28 and TRBJ2-2; TRBD2 might be the D (5 bases). V was pared by 6 bases and J by 6 bases, with 20 bases between. This CDR3 contains 16 residues. CDR1 is MDHEN, CDR2 SYDVKM, per germline. The CDR3 is CASRTDWPPSAGELFF. CDR3 bases: TGTGCCAGCAGGACGGACTGGCCCCCCAGCGCCGGGGAGCTGTTTTTT.

The V and J genes are TRBV5-1 and TRBJ1-2; 8 nucleotides align to TRBD1. CDR3 length equals 15 residues. Per germline, CDR1 SGHRS and CDR2 YFSETQ. J gave up 6 bases and V 3 bases, and 10 bases lay outside the gene matches. In nucleotides, the CDR3 is TGCGCCAGCAGCTCCGGCGCTGCAGGGGGCGATGGCTACACCTTC. This codes for CASSSGAAGGDGYTF.

The chain has TRBV19 and TRBJ1-5, with a possible D match to TRBD1 (6 bases). Germline-derived CDR1 and CDR2 are LNHDA and SQIVND (reference sequence). The germline V and J ends were trimmed by 3 bases and 2 bases, with 14 bases remaining between them. The CDR3 runs to 16 residues. CDR3 protein: CASSMGQGIGNQPQHF. In nucleotides, the CDR3 is TGTGCCAGTAGTATGGGTCAGGGGATCGGCAATCAGCCCCAGCATTTT.

The chain is built from TRBV5-6 and TRBJ2-2; 12 bases match TRBD2. The length of the CDR3 is 15 residues. The germline V gene encodes CDR1 SGHDT and CDR2 YYEEEE. V dropped 4 bases and J dropped 5; count of bases not matched to a gene: 3. The chain's CDR3 is CASSIGLAGTGELFF. In DNA form, the CDR3 reads TGTGCCAGCAGCATAGGACTAGCGGGGACCGGGGAGCTGTTTTTT.

The chain couples TRBV6-5 to TRBJ1-1; D not certain. This CDR3 is 13 amino acids long. CDR1 is MNHEY, CDR2 SVGAGI, per germline. V was trimmed by 4 bases and J by 0 bases, leaving 6 bases between them. This chain's CDR3 is CASSFQLNTEAFF. In nucleotides, the CDR3 is TGTGCCAGCAGTTTTCAGTTGAACACTGAAGCTTTCTTT.

The rearrangement links TRBV10-1 to TRBJ2-7; D gene ambiguous. The CDR3 runs to 14 residues. Germline assignment: CDR1 WNHNN and CDR2 SYGVQD (reference sequence). Trimming cost V 6 bases and J 0 bases, with 12 bases left between them. CDR3 sequence (DNA): TGCGCCAGCAGCGGAAATGGAGCCTCCTACGAGCAGTACTTC. This gives the protein CASSGNGASYEQYF.

The J gene is TRBJ1-5, the V gene TRBV19; D possibly corresponds to TRBD1 (6 bases). Germline assignment: CDR1 LNHDA and CDR2 SQIVND (reference sequence). V lost 5 bases to trimming and J lost 1 base, with 12 bases between them. The CDR3 loop spans 15 amino acids. The CDR3 here is CASSVQQGSNQPQHF. The DNA of the CDR3 is TGTGCCAGTAGTGTACAACAGGGCAGCAATCAGCCCCAGCATTTT.

The rearrangement links TRBV19 to TRBJ2-7; 7 bases agree with TRBD1. CDR3 length: 13 amino acids. Germline-derived CDR1 and CDR2 are LNHDA and SQIVND (reference sequence). J lost 6 bases, V lost 5 bases, and 7 bases had no gene match. The DNA of the CDR3 is TGTGCCAGTAGTTCCCACCGGGACAGCGAGCAGTACTTC. Translated, it gives CASSSHRDSEQYF. Supplemented by reference TRBV19 and TRBJ2-7, the full variable domain reads DGGITQSPKYLFRKEGQNVTLSCEQNLNHDAMYWYRQDPGQGLRLIYYSQIVNDFQKGDIAEGYSVSREKKESFPLTVTSAQKNPTAFYLCASSSHRDSEQYFGPGTRLTVT.

This clone turned up a few times. This chain uses TRBV6-2 or TRBV6-3 with TRBJ2-1, with 9 bases identical to TRBD2. Trimming at V came to 5 bases and at J to 6 bases, leaving 14 bases not matched to a gene. Germline-derived CDR1 and CDR2 are MNHEY and SVGEGT. CDR3 length: 17 residues. The CDR3 DNA reads as TGTGCCAGCAGTCACTGGTCCCTGGCGGGAGGGCCCAATGAGCAGTTCTTC. It is translated as CASSHWSLAGGPNEQFF.

The chain is built from TRBV7-2 and TRBJ2-7, with 11 bases matching TRBD2. Trimming at V came to 4 bases and at J to 7 bases, leaving 3 bases not matched to a gene. Germline values: CDR1 SGHTA, CDR2 FQGNSA. The CDR3 covers 13 residues. The CDR3 DNA reads as TGTGCCAGCAGCTCCCGGACTAGCGGGGAGCAGTACTTC. Residues: CASSSRTSGEQYF.